This record looks at one T cell receptor beta chain sequence and its context. As yet, its antigen is unknown. This entry comes from a study of CD8+ T cells in alopecia areata. Findings and limits, study-wide: Mice showed TCR sharing more clearly than patients did, possibly owing to HLA.

Following RNA extraction, reverse transcription yielded cDNA that acted as the sequencing template. Data came from immunoSEQ multiplex PCR; TCRdb stores just in-frame clones and leaves some out. The table includes under 150,000 clones, about 50% detected once. The CDR3 totals 15 residues. Looked up from germline, CDR1 is SQVTM and CDR2 is ANQGSEA. V lost 2 bases to trimming and J lost 4 bases; unmatched junction nucleotides: 9. The source of this sequence is a human donor with alopecia areata. The sample was NKG2D-low CD8+ T cells sorted from blood. This chain joins TRBV29-1 and TRBJ2-5, with 8 bases fitting TRBD2. The CDR3 sequence is CSVEIAGHSAETQYF. Written as DNA, the CDR3 is TGCAGCGTTGAAATAGCGGGACACTCCGCAGAGACCCAGTACTTC. Drawing the rest from reference TRBV29-1 and TRBJ2-5, the complete variable domain is SAVISQKPSRDICQRGTSLTIQCQVDSQVTMMFWYRQQPGQSLTLIATANQGSEATYESGFVIDKFPISRPNLTFSTLTVSNMSPEDSSIYLCSVEIAGHSAETQYFGPGTRLLVL.